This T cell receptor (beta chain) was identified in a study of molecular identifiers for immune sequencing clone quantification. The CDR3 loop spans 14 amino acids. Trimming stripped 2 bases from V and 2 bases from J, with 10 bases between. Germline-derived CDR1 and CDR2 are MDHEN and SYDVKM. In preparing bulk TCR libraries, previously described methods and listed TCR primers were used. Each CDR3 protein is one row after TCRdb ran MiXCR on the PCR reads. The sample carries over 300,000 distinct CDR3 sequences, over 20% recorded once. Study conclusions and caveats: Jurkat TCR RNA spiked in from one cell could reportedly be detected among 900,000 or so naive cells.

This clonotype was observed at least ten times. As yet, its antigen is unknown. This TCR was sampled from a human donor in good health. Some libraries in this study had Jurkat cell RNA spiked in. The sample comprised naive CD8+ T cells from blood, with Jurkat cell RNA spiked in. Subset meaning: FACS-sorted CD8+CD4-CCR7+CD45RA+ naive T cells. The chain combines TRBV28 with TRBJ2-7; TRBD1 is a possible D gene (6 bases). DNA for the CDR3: TGTGCCAGCAGTTTAGTACGGACAGCCTACGAGCAGTACTTC. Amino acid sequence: CASSLVRTAYEQYF.